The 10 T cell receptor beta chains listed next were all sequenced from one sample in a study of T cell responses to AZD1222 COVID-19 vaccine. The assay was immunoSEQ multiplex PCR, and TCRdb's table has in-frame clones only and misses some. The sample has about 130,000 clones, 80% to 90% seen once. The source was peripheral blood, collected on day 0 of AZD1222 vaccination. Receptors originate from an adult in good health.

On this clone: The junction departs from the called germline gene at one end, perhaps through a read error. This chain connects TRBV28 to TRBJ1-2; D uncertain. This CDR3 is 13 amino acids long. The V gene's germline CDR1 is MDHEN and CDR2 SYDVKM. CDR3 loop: CASREDLNYGYTF. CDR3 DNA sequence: TGTGCCAGCAGGGAAGACCTTAACTATGGCTATACCTTC.

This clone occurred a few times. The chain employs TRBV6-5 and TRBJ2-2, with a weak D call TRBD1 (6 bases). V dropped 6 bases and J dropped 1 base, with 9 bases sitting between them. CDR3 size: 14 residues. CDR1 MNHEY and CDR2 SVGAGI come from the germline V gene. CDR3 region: CASRPGQNTGELFF. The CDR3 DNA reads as TGTGCCAGCAGGCCGGGACAGAACACCGGGGAGCTGTTTTTT.

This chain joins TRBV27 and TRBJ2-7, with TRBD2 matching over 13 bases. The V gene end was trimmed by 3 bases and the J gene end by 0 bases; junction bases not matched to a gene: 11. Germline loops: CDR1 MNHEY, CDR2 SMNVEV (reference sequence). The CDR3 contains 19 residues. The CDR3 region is CASSFWPPGLAGSSYEQYF. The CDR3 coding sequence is TGTGCCAGCAGTTTTTGGCCCCCGGGACTAGCGGGGTCCTCCTACGAGCAGTACTTC.

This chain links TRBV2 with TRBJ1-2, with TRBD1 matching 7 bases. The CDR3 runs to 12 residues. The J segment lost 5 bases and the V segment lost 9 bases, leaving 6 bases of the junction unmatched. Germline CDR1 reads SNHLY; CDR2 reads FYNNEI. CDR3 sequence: CASAGQKYGYTF. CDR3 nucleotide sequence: TGTGCCAGTGCGGGACAGAAATATGGCTACACCTTC.

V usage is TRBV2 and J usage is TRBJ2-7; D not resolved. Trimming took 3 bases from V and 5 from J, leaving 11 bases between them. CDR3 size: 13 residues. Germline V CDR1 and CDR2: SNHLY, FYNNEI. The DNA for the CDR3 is TGTGCCAGCAGTGATCCGGGTATCGACGAGCAGTACTTC. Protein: CASSDPGIDEQYF.

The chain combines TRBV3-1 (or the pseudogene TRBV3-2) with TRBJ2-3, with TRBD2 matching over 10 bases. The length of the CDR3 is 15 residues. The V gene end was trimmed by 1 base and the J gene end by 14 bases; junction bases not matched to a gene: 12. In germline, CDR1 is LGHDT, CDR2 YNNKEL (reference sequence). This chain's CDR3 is CASSQVSISGGQRYF. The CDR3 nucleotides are TGTGCCAGCAGCCAAGTGTCGATTAGCGGGGGGCAGAGGTATTTT.

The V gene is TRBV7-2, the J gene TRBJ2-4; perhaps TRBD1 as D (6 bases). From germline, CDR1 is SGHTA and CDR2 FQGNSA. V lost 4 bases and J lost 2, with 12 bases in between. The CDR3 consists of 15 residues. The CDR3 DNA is TGTGCCAGCAGCTCTCAACAGGGCCCCAAAAACATTCAGTACTTC. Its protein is CASSSQQGPKNIQYF.

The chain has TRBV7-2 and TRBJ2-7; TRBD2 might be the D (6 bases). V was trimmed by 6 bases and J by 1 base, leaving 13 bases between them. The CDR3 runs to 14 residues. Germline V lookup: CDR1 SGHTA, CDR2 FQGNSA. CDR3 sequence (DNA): TGTGCCAGCAGGGAAACGACTAGTTCCTACGAGCAGTACTTC. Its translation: CASRETTSSYEQYF.

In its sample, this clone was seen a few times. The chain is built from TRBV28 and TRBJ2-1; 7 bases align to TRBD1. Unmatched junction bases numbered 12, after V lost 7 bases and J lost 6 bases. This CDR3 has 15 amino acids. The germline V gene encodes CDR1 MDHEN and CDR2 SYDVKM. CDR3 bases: TGTGCCAGCACCCCGCAGGGGGTAGGCCGCAATGAGCAGTTCTTC. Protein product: CASTPQGVGRNEQFF.

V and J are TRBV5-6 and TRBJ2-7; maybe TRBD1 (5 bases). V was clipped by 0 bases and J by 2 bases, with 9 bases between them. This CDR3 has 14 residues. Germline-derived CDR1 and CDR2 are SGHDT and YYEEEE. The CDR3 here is CASSLVGPTYEQYF. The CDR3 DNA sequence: TGTGCCAGCAGCTTGGTGGGGCCGACCTACGAGCAGTACTTC.